Sequencing of this T cell receptor (beta chain) was carried out in a study of human T cells and chemical hapten exposure. Study details: Weekly diphenylcyclopropenone doses were given to patients' scalps across the roughly 25-week study.

This clonotype was counted between two and nine times. Its antigen remains unidentified. Study-level findings and limits: In comparison with controls, expanded TCRs gave rise to a significantly larger number of large CDR3 similarity clusters.

Time point meaning: pre-sensitization, week 0. Treatment reported: therapeutic diphenylcyclopropenone sensitization with weekly scalp DPC. Each patch-test visit's blood sample preceded patch application. Each CDR3 protein is one row after TCRdb ran MiXCR on the RACE reads. Of around 380,000 distinct CDR3 sequences listed, around 5% are singletons. Germline V gene data show CDR1 as SEHNR and CDR2 as FQNEAQ (reference sequence). V lost 5 bases and J lost 12, with 15 bases in between. This CDR3 is built from 12 residues. The input for sequencing was whole blood, taken in connection with sensitization to the hapten diphenylcyclopropenone (DPC). The chain has TRBV7-9 and TRBJ2-3; the D is unclear. The sequence derives from a woman between 18 and 30 years old with alopecia areata. Some clones in this sample may be carry-over from other donors' samples. The CDR3 nucleotides read TGTGCCAGCAGCGCCCGATCAAACCCCCAGTATTTT. Protein sequence: CASSARSNPQYF.